Listed below are T cell receptor beta chains from one sample, sequenced in a study of blood T cells in healthy people across ages. TCRdb itself ran the 5' RACE reads through MiXCR, one entry per CDR3 protein. The sample consists of about 1.6 million distinct CDR3 sequences, around 36% of them appearing once. The sequenced material came from blood. These receptors all stem from a woman younger than 45 in good health. Each CDR3 is given with its conserved first and last residue. The D gene is left open where the match is weak. Part of the rows lack a size; the others show once, few, many or a class for expanded clones.

d_call j_call clone_size v_call cdr3_nt cdr3_aa
- TRBJ1-2 - TRBV2 TGTGCCAGCAGCAGTAAGGAGGGACTAACCTATGGCTACACCTTC CASSSKEGLTYGYTF
TRBD2 TRBJ2-6 - TRBV6-1 TGTGCCAGCAGTGAAGATGGGGGAGGGGCAGGGGCCAACGTCCTGACTTTC CASSEDGGGAGANVLTF
- TRBJ2-7 - TRBV7-2 TGTGCCAGCAGCTTTGGATCCTACGGGAGTGGGAACGAGCAGTACTTC CASSFGSYGSGNEQYF
TRBD2 TRBJ2-1 few TRBV4-2 TGTGCCAGCAAAACTACCGGGACTAGCGGGGGGAATGAGCAGTTCTTC CASKTTGTSGGNEQFF
- TRBJ1-5 many TRBV6-2/TRBV6-3 TGTGCCAGCAGTTGGTTCTCGGACAGCGGGGGACAGCCCCAGCATTTT CASSWFSDSGGQPQHF
TRBD1 TRBJ2-5 - TRBV29-1 TGCAGCGTGTCGACAGGGCAAGAGACCCAGTACTTC CSVSTGQETQYF
- TRBJ1-6 - TRBV5-1 TGCGCCAGCAGCTTGAGTACAAGAAATAATTCACCCCTCCACTTT CASSLSTRNNSPLHF
TRBD2 TRBJ2-7 - TRBV28 TGTGCCAGCAACCAACGACCGGGAGGGCCCTACGAGCAGTACTTC CASNQRPGGPYEQYF
TRBD2 TRBJ2-2 - TRBV12-3/TRBV12-4 TGTGCCAGCAGTTTCACTAGCGGGGGGTCCGGGGAGCTGTTTTTT CASSFTSGGSGELFF
- TRBJ2-7 - TRBV12-3/TRBV12-4 TGTGCCAGCAGTGCCCCGGGCTACTCCTACGAGCAGTACTTC CASSAPGYSYEQYF
- TRBJ1-2 - TRBV28 TGTGCCAGCACCCACTCATGGCGGGGTAACTATGGCTACACCTTC CASTHSWRGNYGYTF
- TRBJ2-7 few TRBV7-6 TGTGCCAGCAGCTTACGTACTGATACATTCTACGAGCAGTACTTC CASSLRTDTFYEQYF
- TRBJ2-3 - TRBV3-1 TGTGCCAGCAGCCCACGACTGGACTCTGATACGCAGTATTTT CASSPRLDSDTQYF
- TRBJ1-1 few TRBV29-1 TGCAGCGTCCTTAAAGACGGACAGAACACTGAAGCTTTCTTT CSVLKDGQNTEAFF
- TRBJ1-6 - TRBV20-1 TGCAGTGCTAGAAGGGGTTTCGATTCACCCCTCCACTTT CSARRGFDSPLHF
TRBD2 TRBJ2-3 - TRBV28 TGTGCCAGCAGCCGTATACGAATAAGGACTAGCGGGAGTACAGATACGCAGTATTTT CASSRIRIRTSGSTDTQYF